A few counts support the clone carrying this T cell receptor (beta chain). This sample was included in a study of response to subunit inactivated influenza vaccine. The CDR3 is made up of 16 amino acids. Germline V gene sequence: CDR1 SGHRS, CDR2 YFSETQ. Trimming took off 4 bases at V and 0 bases at J, with 17 bases between the two ends. TCRdb called the RT-PCR reads again in MiXCR, with one record for every CDR3 protein. The sample contains around 320,000 distinct CDR3 sequences, over 20% of which appear only once. The TCR was taken from a man aged 50-75 years who received an inactivated influenza vaccine. The chain couples TRBV5-1 to TRBJ2-7, with D perhaps matching TRBD2 (7 bases). The sample was PBMCs from blood, taken approximately 20 months after vaccination. The CDR3 DNA reads as TGCGCCAGCAGCAGGGGGGGCAGCGCGACCTCCTACGAGCAGTACTTC. It encodes CASSRGGSATSYEQYF.